The 25 T cell receptor beta chains below all came from one sample that was sequenced in a study of human T cells and chemical hapten exposure. TCRdb ran MiXCR on the RACE reads and lists one entry per CDR3 protein. The data contain approximately 80,000 distinct CDR3 sequences, 11% to 15% of them singletons. Time point given: pre-sensitization, week 0. Documented treatment: therapeutic diphenylcyclopropenone sensitization with weekly scalp DPC. Sequencing used whole blood, obtained in connection with sensitization to the hapten diphenylcyclopropenone (DPC). The source of these receptors is a woman between 45 and 60 years old with alopecia areata. Some clones in this sample may be carry-over from other donors' samples.

The chain employs TRBV25-1 and TRBJ1-5, with D hard to call. This CDR3 has 12 residues. CDR1 and CDR2 (germline): MGHDK, SYGVNS. The V gene lost 5 bases and the J gene lost 6 bases, with 8 bases spanning the gap. CDR3 sequence (DNA): TGTGCCAGCAGTTCGGGATCTCAGCCCCAGCATTTT. This sequence encodes CASSSGSQPQHF.

This chain joins TRBV7-9 and TRBJ2-7; 12 bases match TRBD2. Trimming took 4 bases from V and 4 from J; bases not matched to a gene: 2. CDR3 length equals 14 residues. The germline CDR1 and CDR2 sequences are SEHNR and FQNEAQ (reference sequence). The CDR3 sequence: CASSWGTSGYEQYF. In nucleotides, the CDR3 is TGTGCCAGCAGCTGGGGGACTAGCGGGTACGAGCAGTACTTC.

This clonotype was picked up many times. This chain's CDR3 is CAISEQTGANTEAFF. The CDR3 DNA is TGTGCCATCAGTGAACAGACAGGGGCGAACACTGAAGCTTTCTTT. This rearrangement joins TRBV10-3 to TRBJ1-1; TRBD1 agrees at 8 bases. The germline V gene encodes CDR1 ENHRY and CDR2 SYGVKD. With V trimmed by 3 bases and J by 1 base, 4 bases remained unmatched. This CDR3 has 15 residues.

This clonotype appeared many times. This chain joins TRBV3-1 and TRBJ2-5; D ambiguous. The V and J ends lost 0 bases and 7 bases respectively, with 6 bases between them. There are 12 residues in the CDR3. Germline V CDR1 and CDR2: LGHDT, YNNKEL (reference sequence). CDR3 nucleotide sequence: TGTGCCAGCAGCCAAGATCTGTGGACCCAGTACTTC. It is translated as CASSQDLWTQYF.

The chain links TRBV29-1 to TRBJ2-1, with 8 positions matching TRBD2. The CDR3 runs 14 residues. The V and J ends lost 3 bases and 9 bases, in that order; junction bases with no gene match: 10. Per germline, CDR1 SQVTM and CDR2 ANQGSEA. CDR3 bases: TGCAGCGTTGACCCTTGGACTAGCCGGATTGAGCAGTTCTTC. This gives the protein CSVDPWTSRIEQFF.

A few counts support this clonotype. CDR3 sequence reads: CASSPLPRQGKYEQYF. CDR3 in DNA: TGTGCCAGCTCACCTCTCCCTAGACAGGGGAAATACGAGCAGTACTTC. The chain employs TRBV18 and TRBJ2-7; 8 bases map to TRBD1. CDR1 is KGHSH, CDR2 LQKENI, per germline. Germline trimming cut 3 bases from V and 4 bases from J; bases unmatched to any gene: 11. The CDR3 runs 16 residues.

Only a few counts were recorded for this clonotype. The chain couples TRBV18 to TRBJ1-4; no definite D call. This CDR3 comprises 14 residues. Germline assignment: CDR1 KGHSH and CDR2 LQKENI. V was trimmed by 2 bases and J by 8 bases, leaving 12 bases between them. The chain's CDR3 is CASSPITKPEKLFF. The DNA for the CDR3 is TGTGCCAGCTCACCAATCACCAAGCCCGAAAAACTGTTTTTT.

The chain is built from TRBV29-1 and TRBJ2-5; the D is unclear. Germline lookup yields CDR1 SQVTM and CDR2 ANQGSEA. The CDR3 consists of 12 residues. V was pared by 4 bases and J by 0 bases, with 6 bases between. The CDR3: CSVVFDQETQYF. The CDR3 DNA follows: TGCAGCGTTGTTTTCGACCAAGAGACCCAGTACTTC.

This clonotype was recorded at least ten times. J is TRBJ1-5 and V is TRBV9, with TRBD1 as a possible D gene (5 bases). V lost 4 bases and J lost 0, with 8 bases in between. CDR3 length: 14 amino acids. Looked up from germline, CDR1 is SGDLS and CDR2 is YYNGEE. This chain's CDR3 is CASSLGVSNQPQHF. The CDR3 DNA reads as TGTGCCAGCAGCTTGGGGGTTAGCAATCAGCCCCAGCATTTT.

This clonotype was counted a few times. The rearrangement uses TRBV11-2 and TRBJ2-1; unclear D gene. The CDR3 consists of 14 residues. CDR1 is SGHAT and CDR2 is FQNNGV in the germline V gene. Trimming took off 0 bases at V and 5 bases at J, with 8 bases between the two ends. The chain's CDR3 is CASSLDRLDNEQFF. For the CDR3, the DNA is TGTGCCAGCAGCTTAGATAGGCTCGACAATGAGCAGTTCTTC.

This clonotype occurred many times. The chain links TRBV11-2 to TRBJ1-1; the D gene is possibly TRBD1 (5 bases). CDR1 and CDR2 (germline): SGHAT, FQNNGV. Trimming took off 1 base at V and 7 bases at J, with 7 bases between the two ends. This CDR3 region has 12 residues. CDR3 in amino acids: CASSLVRGEAFF. The CDR3 nucleotides read TGTGCCAGCAGCTTAGTAAGGGGTGAAGCTTTCTTT.

There are a few counts of this clonotype. V usage is TRBV5-1 and J usage is TRBJ1-1; TRBD1 matches at 8 bases. The V segment lost 3 bases and the J segment 1 base; nucleotides outside the gene matches: 2. The CDR3 is 14 residues long. Germline CDR1 is SGHRS and CDR2 is YFSETQ. For the CDR3, the DNA is TGCGCCAGCAGCTCGGGACAGGAGAACACTGAAGCTTTCTTT. It codes for CASSSGQENTEAFF.

This clonotype has just a few counts. This chain uses TRBV5-4 with TRBJ2-1, with TRBD2 identical over 14 bases. CDR3 length: 16 residues. Germline V gives CDR1 SGHNT, CDR2 YYREEE (reference sequence). Trimming took 4 bases from V and 5 from J; bases not matched to a gene: 5. CDR3 DNA sequence: TGTGCCAGCAGCGATGGGACTAGCGGGGGCAACAATGAGCAGTTCTTC. Translated: CASSDGTSGGNNEQFF.

This clonotype came up a few times. The V and J genes are TRBV12-3 or TRBV12-4 and TRBJ1-5; D is possibly TRBD1 (6 bases). Trimming pared 4 bases from V and 2 bases from J, leaving 18 bases between. This CDR3 spans 17 amino acids. The CDR3 spells CASSWLSGALGNQPQHF. In DNA form, the CDR3 reads TGTGCCAGCAGTTGGCTTTCGGGGGCGTTGGGCAATCAGCCCCAGCATTTT.

The CDR3 coding sequence is TGCAGTGCTAGAGATCTAGGAGGTTCAGAGACCCAGTACTTC. Translating it yields CSARDLGGSETQYF. V usage is TRBV20-1 and J usage is TRBJ2-5; TRBD2 might be the D (5 bases). Germline-derived CDR1 and CDR2 are DFQATT and SNEGSKA (reference sequence). There are 14 residues in the CDR3. V lost 0 bases and J lost 4, with 12 bases in between.

This chain joins TRBV18 and TRBJ1-2; 8 bases are a match to TRBD1. This CDR3 is built from 14 residues. Germline loops: CDR1 KGHSH, CDR2 LQKENI. Germline trimming cut 2 bases from V and 6 bases from J; bases unmatched to any gene: 5. CDR3 amino acids: CASSPNGQGNGYTF. CDR3 DNA sequence: TGTGCCAGCTCACCAAACGGACAGGGCAATGGCTACACCTTC.

The chain couples TRBV20-1 to TRBJ1-1, with D hard to call. This CDR3 has 12 amino acids. Trimming removed 3 bases at V and 4 bases at J, with 9 bases between. Germline CDR1 and CDR2: DFQATT and SNEGSKA (reference sequence). The CDR3 region is CSASPGPTEAFF. The CDR3 nucleotides are TGCAGTGCTAGTCCCGGGCCCACTGAAGCTTTCTTT.

This clonotype was recorded a few times. This rearrangement joins TRBV30 to TRBJ2-1; D may be TRBD2 (5 bases). CDR1 and CDR2 (germline): GTSNPN, SVGIG (reference sequence). The CDR3 has 15 residues. V was cut by 3 bases and J by 0 bases, with 12 bases left in between. The CDR3 spells CAWRPFGSSYNEQFF. As DNA, the CDR3 is TGTGCCTGGAGGCCGTTTGGGAGCTCCTACAATGAGCAGTTCTTC.

Only a few counts were recorded for this clonotype. The chain uses TRBV20-1 and TRBJ2-7; TRBD2 aligns across 9 bases. In germline, CDR1 is DFQATT, CDR2 SNEGSKA (reference sequence). The CDR3 contains 13 residues. Trimming at V came to 6 bases and at J to 7 bases, leaving 10 bases not matched to a gene. The chain's CDR3 is CSADRSGSQEQYF. The CDR3 region has the DNA TGCAGTGCCGACCGTAGCGGGAGTCAAGAGCAGTACTTC.

This clonotype has only a few counts. This chain connects TRBV6-6 to TRBJ2-3, with D perhaps matching TRBD1 (6 bases). The CDR3 has 14 residues. CDR1 is MNHNY and CDR2 is SVGAGI in the germline V gene (reference sequence). Trimming removed 7 bases from V and 1 base from J, with 12 bases in between. CDR3 region: CASTDKGGTDTQYF. The CDR3 coding sequence is TGTGCCAGCACGGATAAGGGGGGCACAGATACGCAGTATTTT.

This clonotype was detected many times. The chain joins TRBV4-1 to TRBJ2-1; 15 bases agree with TRBD2. Germline V gives CDR1 MGHRA, CDR2 YSYEKL. Trimming removed 0 bases from V and 12 bases from J; junction bases left unmatched: 9. CDR3 length equals 17 residues. DNA for the CDR3: TGCGCCAGCAGCCAAGATCCGGGGACTAGCGGGAGGCGGAGGCAGTTCTTC. Translation gives CASSQDPGTSGRRRQFF.

This clonotype was picked up many times. This sequence joins TRBV2 and TRBJ2-2; 13 positions match TRBD2. This CDR3 comprises 16 residues. The V gene end was trimmed by 7 bases and the J gene end by 5 bases; junction bases not matched to a gene: 7. Germline CDR1 SNHLY, CDR2 FYNNEI. CDR3 sequence: CASTLLAGGPTGELFF. The CDR3 nucleotides are TGTGCCAGCACTCTACTAGCGGGAGGGCCAACCGGGGAGCTGTTTTTT.

This clonotype was seen only a few times. J is TRBJ1-2 and V is TRBV18, with 7 bases lining up with TRBD1. Germline assignment: CDR1 KGHSH and CDR2 LQKENI. Losses at the gene ends were 6 bases for V and 0 bases for J; bases not matched to a gene: 13. The CDR3 extends over 17 amino acids. The CDR3 DNA reads as TGTGCCAGCTCGCCCGGACAGGAGTATATAGCTAACTATGGCTACACCTTC. Amino acid sequence: CASSPGQEYIANYGYTF.

This clonotype has only a few counts. The chain employs TRBV9 and TRBJ2-3, with 12 positions matching TRBD1. The J segment lost 1 base and the V segment lost 3 bases, leaving 9 bases of the junction unmatched. Looked up from germline, CDR1 is SGDLS and CDR2 is YYNGEE. The CDR3 is made up of 18 amino acids. The DNA of the CDR3 is TGTGCCAGCAGCGCCGGGACAGGGGGCTTCGAAGGCACAGATACGCAGTATTTT. Protein: CASSAGTGGFEGTDTQYF.

Only a few counts were recorded for this clonotype. J is TRBJ1-1 and V is TRBV27; 7 nucleotides match TRBD1. This CDR3 region has 20 residues. V shed 5 bases, J shed 1 base, and the junction held 22 bases outside the gene matches. The germline gives CDR1 MNHEY, CDR2 SMNVEV (reference sequence). The CDR3 loop is CASSPQKGWTGTRSNTEAFF. Written as DNA, the CDR3 is TGTGCCAGCAGTCCCCAAAAGGGTTGGACAGGTACGCGTTCGAACACTGAAGCTTTCTTT.